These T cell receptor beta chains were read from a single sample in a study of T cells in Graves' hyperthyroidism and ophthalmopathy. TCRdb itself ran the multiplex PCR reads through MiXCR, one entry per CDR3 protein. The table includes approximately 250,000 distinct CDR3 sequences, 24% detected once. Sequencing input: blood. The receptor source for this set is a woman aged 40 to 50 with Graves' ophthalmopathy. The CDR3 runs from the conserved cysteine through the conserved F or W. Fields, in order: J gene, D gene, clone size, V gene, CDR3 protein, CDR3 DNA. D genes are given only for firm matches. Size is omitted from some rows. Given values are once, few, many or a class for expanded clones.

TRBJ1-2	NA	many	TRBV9	CASSVDGGTYGYTF	TGTGCCAGCAGCGTAGACGGGGGAACCTATGGCTACACCTTC
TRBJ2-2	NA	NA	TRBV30	CAWGSEQRRTGELFF	TGTGCCTGGGGCTCGGAGCAGAGGCGCACCGGGGAGCTGTTTTTT
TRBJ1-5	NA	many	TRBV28	CASSLGGRWPQHF	TGTGCCAGCAGTTTGGGAGGCCGGTGGCCCCAGCATTTT
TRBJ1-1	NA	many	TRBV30	CAWSVRGILNTEAFF	TGTGCCTGGAGTGTACGTGGGATACTGAACACTGAAGCTTTCTTT
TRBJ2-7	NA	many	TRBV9	CASSVVGEATYEQYF	TGTGCCAGCAGCGTAGTGGGGGAGGCGACCTACGAGCAGTACTTC
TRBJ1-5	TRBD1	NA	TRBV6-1	CASSEPLYRGHQPQHF	TGTGCCAGCAGTGAACCACTATACAGGGGGCATCAGCCCCAGCATTTT
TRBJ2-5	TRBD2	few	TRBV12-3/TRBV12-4	CASSLSSGSKETQYF	TGTGCCAGCAGTTTGAGTAGCGGGAGCAAAGAGACCCAGTACTTC
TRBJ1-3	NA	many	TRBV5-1	CASSPTVTGNTIYF	TGCGCCAGCAGTCCCACTGTGACTGGAAACACCATATATTTT
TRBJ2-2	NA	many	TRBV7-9	CASSFWTEGELFF	TGTGCCAGCAGCTTTTGGACAGAAGGGGAGCTGTTTTTT
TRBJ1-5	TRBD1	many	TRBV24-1	CATSERGQGNQPQHF	TGTGCCACCAGTGAGAGAGGACAGGGCAATCAGCCCCAGCATTTT
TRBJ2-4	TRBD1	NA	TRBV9	CASSPDGQGNIQYF	TGTGCCAGCAGCCCCGACGGACAGGGAAACATTCAGTACTTC
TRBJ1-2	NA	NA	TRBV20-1	CSASNPGSYGYTF	TGCAGTGCTAGTAATCCAGGCTCCTATGGCTACACCTTC
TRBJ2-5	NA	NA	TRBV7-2	CASSKRGYQETQYF	TGTGCCAGCAGCAAAAGGGGGTACCAAGAGACCCAGTACTTC
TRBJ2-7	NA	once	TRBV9	CASSPRNEDHEQYF	TGTGCCAGCAGCCCCCGTAATGAAGACCACGAGCAGTACTTC
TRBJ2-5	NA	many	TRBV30	CAWTFLGSQETQYF	TGTGCCTGGACCTTCCTCGGGTCTCAGGAGACCCAGTACTTC
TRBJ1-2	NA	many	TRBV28	CASSPPGPQHYGYTF	TGTGCCAGCAGTCCTCCGGGACCTCAGCACTATGGCTACACCTTC
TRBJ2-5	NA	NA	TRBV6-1	CASSEDWASTQYF	TGTGCCAGCAGTGAAGATTGGGCTTCGACCCAGTACTTC
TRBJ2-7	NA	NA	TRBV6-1	CAITRQGSYKQYF	TGTGCCATCACCAGGCAGGGTTCCTACAAGCAGTACTTC
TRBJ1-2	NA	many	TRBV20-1	CSASPSSGNYGYTF	TGCAGTGCTAGCCCCAGCAGCGGTAACTATGGCTACACCTTC
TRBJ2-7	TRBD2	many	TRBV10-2	CASGKSGGSSYEQYF	TGCGCCAGCGGTAAAAGCGGGGGCAGCTCCTACGAGCAGTACTTC